Below are 7 T cell receptor beta chains sequenced from a single sample in a study of OX40 agonist ivuxolimab in advanced cancers. Some clones are missing from TCRdb's copy, which holds only in-frame ones; the method was immunoSEQ multiplex PCR. This table has around 40,000 clones, around 92% appearing once. This specimen consisted of CD4+ or CD8+ T cells sorted from blood, obtained in a trial of the OX40 agonist ivuxolimab. Every receptor here comes from an adult with an advanced solid tumor such as melanoma, head and neck, liver or kidney cancer.

The chain recombines TRBV10-3 with TRBJ1-1; D ambiguous. CDR1 and CDR2 (germline): ENHRY, SYGVKD. The length of the CDR3 is 14 residues. V lost 0 bases and J lost 1, with 6 bases in between. CDR3 in DNA: TGTGCCATCAGTGAGTCACGGCAGAACACTGAAGCTTTCTTT. This codes for CAISESRQNTEAFF.

This chain uses TRBV11-1 with TRBJ2-3; 9 bases line up with TRBD1. This CDR3 has 19 amino acids. Per germline, CDR1 SGHAT and CDR2 FQDESV (reference sequence). Losses at the gene ends were 0 bases for V and 3 bases for J; bases not matched to a gene: 13. For the CDR3, the DNA is TGTGCCAGCAGCTTAGCGGCCGGGGAGGGACAGGGATCTACAGATACGCAGTATTTT. Its protein product is CASSLAAGEGQGSTDTQYF.

This clone was picked up a small number of times. This chain connects TRBV5-1 to TRBJ1-2, with a weak D call TRBD1 (5 bases). V lost 4 bases and J 2 bases, leaving 12 bases between the germline ends. Per germline, CDR1 SGHRS and CDR2 YFSETQ. The CDR3 consists of 14 residues. The CDR3 is CASSGWDGNYGYTF. The CDR3 bases are TGCGCCAGCAGCGGATGGGACGGGAACTATGGCTACACCTTC. Looking up the rest from reference TRBV5-1 and TRBJ1-2 gives the full variable domain: KAGVTQTPRYLIKTRGQQVTLSCSPISGHRSVSWYQQTPGQGLQFLFEYFSETQRNKGNFPGRFSGRQFSNSRSEMNVSTLELGDSALYLCASSGWDGNYGYTFGSGTRLTVV.

The V and J genes are TRBV5-1 and TRBJ2-3, with D perhaps being TRBD1 or TRBD2 (5 bases each). Germline CDR1 reads SGHRS; CDR2 reads YFSETQ. Trimming removed 4 bases at V and 0 bases at J, with 15 bases between. CDR3 length: 16 residues. The CDR3 protein is CASSLPGTSSTDTQYF. The CDR3, as DNA: TGCGCCAGCAGCCTGCCCGGGACCTCTAGCACAGATACGCAGTATTTT.

This rearrangement joins TRBV6-5 to TRBJ1-2; D unresolved. Trimming took 6 bases from V and 12 from J, leaving 17 bases between them. Germline CDR1 and CDR2: MNHEY and SVGAGI. This CDR3 contains 12 residues. The CDR3 protein is CASRTGLATDTF. CDR3 coding DNA: TGTGCCAGCAGGACCGGACTGGCGACTGACACCTTC.

A single count supports this clone. The gene calls are TRBV11-2 and TRBJ1-1, with a weak D call TRBD1 (5 bases). V was clipped by 3 bases and J by 1 base, with 9 bases between them. The CDR3 length is 14 residues. The V gene's germline CDR1 is SGHAT and CDR2 FQNNGV. CDR3 in DNA: TGTGCCAGCAGCTTCGGACACCCGAACACTGAAGCTTTCTTT. Translating it yields CASSFGHPNTEAFF.

The chain links TRBV9 to TRBJ2-2, with D unclear. Trimming removed 1 base from V and 4 bases from J, with 2 bases in between. The CDR3 loop spans 12 amino acids. Germline V gene sequence: CDR1 SGDLS, CDR2 YYNGEE. CDR3 in amino acids: CASSVITGELFF. CDR3 DNA sequence: TGTGCCAGCAGCGTAATCACCGGGGAGCTGTTTTTT.